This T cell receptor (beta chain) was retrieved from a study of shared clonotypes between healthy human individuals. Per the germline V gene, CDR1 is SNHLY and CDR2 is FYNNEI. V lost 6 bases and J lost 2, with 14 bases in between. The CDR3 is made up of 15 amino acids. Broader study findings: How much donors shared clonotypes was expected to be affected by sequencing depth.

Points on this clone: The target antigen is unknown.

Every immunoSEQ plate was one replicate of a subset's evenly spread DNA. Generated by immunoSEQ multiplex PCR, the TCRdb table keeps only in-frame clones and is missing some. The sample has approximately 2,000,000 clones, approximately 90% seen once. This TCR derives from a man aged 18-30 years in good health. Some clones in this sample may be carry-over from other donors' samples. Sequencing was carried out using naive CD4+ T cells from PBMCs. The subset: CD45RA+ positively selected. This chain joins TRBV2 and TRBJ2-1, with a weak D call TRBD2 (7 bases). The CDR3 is CASRFGGAAYNEQFF. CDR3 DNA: TGTGCCAGCAGATTTGGGGGGGCAGCCTACAATGAGCAGTTCTTC.